This TCR beta chain appears in the sequencing data of a study of blood T cell repertoires in COVID-19. Study context: The origin of the acute and convalescent COVID-19 samples was the United States, Italy and Spain. Sources were T cells, B-cell-depleted T cells, or PBMCs; the material itself was cDNA or gDNA.

CDR3 length: 15 amino acids. Germline V gives CDR1 MNHEY, CDR2 SMNVEV (reference sequence). The J segment lost 0 bases and the V segment lost 6 bases, leaving 5 bases of the junction unmatched. Original analysis: Reference gene primer amplification in the assay estimated nucleated cell counts. TCRdb's copy holds only in-frame clones and misses some; the assay was immunoSEQ multiplex PCR. V and J calls and clone size are copied from that table; D and trimming were computed from the DNA. Here the sample spans more than 95,000 clones, 85% to 90% being singletons. What was sequenced was peripheral blood. The source of this sequence is a man in his fifties or sixties with acute or convalescent COVID-19. V gene TRBV27 combines with J gene TRBJ2-3; TRBD2 aligns across 8 bases. This chain's CDR3 is CASSLTSGSTDTQYF. CDR3 nucleotide sequence: TGTGCCAGCAGCCTCACTAGCGGTAGCACAGATACGCAGTATTTT.